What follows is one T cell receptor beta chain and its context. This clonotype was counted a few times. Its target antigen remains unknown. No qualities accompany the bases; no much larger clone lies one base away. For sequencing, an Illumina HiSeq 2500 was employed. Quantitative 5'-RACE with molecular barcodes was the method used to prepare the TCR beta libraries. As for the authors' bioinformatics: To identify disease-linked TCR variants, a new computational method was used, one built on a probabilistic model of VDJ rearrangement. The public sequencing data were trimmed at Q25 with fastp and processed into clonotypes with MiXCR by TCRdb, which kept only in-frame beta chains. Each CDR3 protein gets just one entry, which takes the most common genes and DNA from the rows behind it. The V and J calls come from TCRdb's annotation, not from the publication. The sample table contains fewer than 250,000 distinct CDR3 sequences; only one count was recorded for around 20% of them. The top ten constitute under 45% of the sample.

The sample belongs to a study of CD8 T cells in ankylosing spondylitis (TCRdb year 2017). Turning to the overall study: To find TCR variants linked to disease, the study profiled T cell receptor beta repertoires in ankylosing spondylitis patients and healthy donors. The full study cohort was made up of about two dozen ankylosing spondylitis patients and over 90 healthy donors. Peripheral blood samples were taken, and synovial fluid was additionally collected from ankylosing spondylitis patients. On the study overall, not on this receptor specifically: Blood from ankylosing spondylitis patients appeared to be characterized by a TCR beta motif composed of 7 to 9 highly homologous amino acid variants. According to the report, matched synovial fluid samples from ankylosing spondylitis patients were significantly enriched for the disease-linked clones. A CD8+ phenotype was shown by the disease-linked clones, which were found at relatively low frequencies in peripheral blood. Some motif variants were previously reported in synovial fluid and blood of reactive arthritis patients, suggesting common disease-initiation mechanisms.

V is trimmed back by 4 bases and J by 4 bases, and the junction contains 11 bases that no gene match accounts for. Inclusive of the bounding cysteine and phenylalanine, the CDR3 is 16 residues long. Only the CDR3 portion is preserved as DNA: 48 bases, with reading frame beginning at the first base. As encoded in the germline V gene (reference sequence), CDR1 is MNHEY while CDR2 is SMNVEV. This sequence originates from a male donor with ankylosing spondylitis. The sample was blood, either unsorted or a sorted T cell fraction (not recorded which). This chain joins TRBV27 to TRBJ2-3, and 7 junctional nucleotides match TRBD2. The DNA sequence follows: TGTGCCAGCAGTTGGACTGGCGGGGGTGGTCCAGATACGCAGTATTTT. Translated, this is CASSWTGGGGPDTQYF.